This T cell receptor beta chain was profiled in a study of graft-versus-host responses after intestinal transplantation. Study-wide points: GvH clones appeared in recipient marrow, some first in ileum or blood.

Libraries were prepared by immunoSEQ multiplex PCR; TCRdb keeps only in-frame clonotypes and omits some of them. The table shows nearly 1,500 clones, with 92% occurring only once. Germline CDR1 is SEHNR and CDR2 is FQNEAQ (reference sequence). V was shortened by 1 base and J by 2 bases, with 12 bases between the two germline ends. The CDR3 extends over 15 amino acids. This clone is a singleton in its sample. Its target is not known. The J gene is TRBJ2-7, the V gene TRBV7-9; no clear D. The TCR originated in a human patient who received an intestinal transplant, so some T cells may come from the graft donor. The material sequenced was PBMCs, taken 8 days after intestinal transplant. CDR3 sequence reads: CASSLVEENPYEQYF. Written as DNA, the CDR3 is TGTGCCAGCAGCTTAGTCGAGGAGAACCCCTACGAGCAGTACTTC.